These 30 T cell receptor beta chains came from one sample sequenced in a study of cytomegalovirus exposure and HLA in healthy donors. Use of 60 Vbeta and 13 Jbeta primers characterized the PCR. Data came from immunoSEQ multiplex PCR; TCRdb stores just in-frame clones and leaves some out. This table has under 150,000 clones, 80% appearing once. Sequencing was carried out using PBMCs. Receptors originate from a woman aged 40 to 50 in good health and CMV-seronegative.

The V and J genes are TRBV18 and TRBJ1-4, with D uncertain. Germline V gene data show CDR1 as KGHSH and CDR2 as LQKENI. The germline V and J ends were trimmed by 3 bases and 6 bases, with 17 bases remaining between them. This CDR3 region has 16 residues. DNA of the CDR3: TGTGCCAGCTCACCTAGAGAGGATCAACGGCATGAAAAACTGTTTTTT. This encodes CASSPREDQRHEKLFF.

The chain uses TRBV28 and TRBJ1-2, with unresolved D. CDR1 and CDR2 (germline): MDHEN, SYDVKM. The ends were cut back, 10 bases at V and 2 bases at J, with 8 bases in the middle. This CDR3 is built from 11 residues. Here the CDR3 DNA reads TGTGCCACCTCCAGGAACTATGGCTACACCTTC. Encoded protein: CATSRNYGYTF.

The chain joins TRBV2 to TRBJ1-1; D remains ambiguous. Germline V gives CDR1 SNHLY, CDR2 FYNNEI. There are 14 residues in the CDR3. V was shortened by 1 base and J by 7 bases, with 13 bases between the two germline ends. CDR3 sequence (DNA): TGTGCCAGCAGTGAAGGCCCCCAAGCCCGTGAAGCTTTCTTT. Residues: CASSEGPQAREAFF.

The chain joins TRBV27 to TRBJ1-6; possible D gene TRBD1, 5 bases. This CDR3 has 15 residues. V lost 4 bases, J lost 9 bases, and 16 bases lay in between. The germline V gene has CDR1 MNHEY and CDR2 SMNVEV (reference sequence). The chain's CDR3 is CASSSRREGVSPLHF. The CDR3 nucleotides are TGTGCCAGCAGTTCCAGGAGGGAAGGGGTTTCACCCCTCCACTTT.

The chain joins TRBV5-8 to TRBJ2-7; 13 positions match TRBD2. This CDR3 is 15 amino acids long. Germline-derived CDR1 and CDR2 are SGHTS and YDEGEE. The junction had 6 bases not matched to a gene; V was cut back by 4 bases and J by 5 bases. The CDR3 protein is CASSPRLAGGDEQYF. In nucleotides, the CDR3 is TGTGCCAGCAGCCCACGACTAGCGGGAGGCGACGAGCAGTACTTC.

This clone was counted only a few times. The V call is TRBV5-6, the J call TRBJ1-2; 7 positions agree with TRBD1. Germline V gene lookup returns CDR1 SGHDT and CDR2 YYEEEE. There are 13 residues in the CDR3. The V gene end was trimmed by 5 bases and the J gene end by 5 bases; junction bases not matched to a gene: 6. The CDR3 region is CASRSDRLYGYTF. Here the CDR3 DNA reads TGTGCCAGCAGGTCGGACAGGTTATATGGCTACACCTTC.

This sequence joins TRBV10-3 and TRBJ2-2; TRBD1 matches 10 bases. Germline CDR1 ENHRY, CDR2 SYGVKD. After removal of 4 bases from V and 3 bases from J, the junction contained 5 bases not matched to a gene. The CDR3 consists of 16 residues. The DNA for the CDR3 is TGTGCCATCAGTGCGTGGGACAGGGGTGACACCGGGGAGCTGTTTTTT. Protein sequence: CAISAWDRGDTGELFF.

The chain couples TRBV4-2 to TRBJ1-5; 8 bases match TRBD1. The CDR3 length is 18 residues. V trimming: 0 bases; J trimming: 0 bases; junction bases outside the gene matches: 7. Germline CDR1 LGHNA, CDR2 YNFKEQ. CDR3: CASSQDPGGAGSNQPQHF. In nucleotides, the CDR3 is TGTGCCAGCAGCCAAGATCCAGGGGGCGCGGGTAGCAATCAGCCCCAGCATTTT.

The genes are TRBV19 and TRBJ1-2; D not certain. The length of the CDR3 is 13 residues. Trimming removed 1 base from V and 8 bases from J, with 11 bases in between. CDR1 and CDR2 (germline): LNHDA, SQIVND (reference sequence). CDR3 protein: CASSIVGLGGYTF. DNA for the CDR3: TGTGCCAGTAGTATAGTGGGCCTTGGGGGCTACACCTTC.

A single count supports this clone. CDR3 coding DNA: TGTGCCAGCAGCTACGGGGTTAGCACAGATACGCAGTATTTT. The encoded protein is CASSYGVSTDTQYF. The chain links TRBV7-2 to TRBJ2-3; TRBD2 is a possible D gene (5 bases). The germline CDR1 and CDR2 sequences are SGHTA and FQGNSA. This CDR3 is built from 14 residues. The V and J ends lost 4 bases and 0 bases respectively, with 8 bases between them.

V gene TRBV18 combines with J gene TRBJ2-3; 8 bases fit TRBD2. Germline CDR1 and CDR2: KGHSH and LQKENI. V lost 0 bases to trimming and J lost 1 base; unmatched junction nucleotides: 6. This CDR3 is 17 amino acids long. This CDR3 reads CASSPPGSGKRTDTQYF. The CDR3 DNA sequence: TGTGCCAGCTCACCACCTGGTAGCGGGAAACGCACAGATACGCAGTATTTT.

The chain has TRBV6-5 and TRBJ1-1, with 8 bases aligning to TRBD1. The CDR3 has 13 amino acids. Trimming cost V 7 bases and J 8 bases; bases outside gene matches: 9. Germline CDR1 is MNHEY and CDR2 is SVGAGI. The CDR3 sequence is CASNTGTGAEAFF. In DNA form, the CDR3 reads TGTGCCAGCAATACCGGGACAGGCGCCGAAGCTTTCTTT.

The chain combines TRBV28 with TRBJ1-1, with D possibly TRBD1 on 6 matching bases. The CDR3 runs 14 residues. V dropped 10 bases and J dropped 3 bases, with 18 bases sitting between them. From germline, CDR1 is MDHEN and CDR2 SYDVKM. DNA for the CDR3: TGTGCCACCGCAGGGGTCCTAGGGTACACTGAAGCTTTCTTT. Protein sequence: CATAGVLGYTEAFF.

This chain uses TRBV5-6 with TRBJ2-1, with TRBD2 identical over 8 bases. V lost 4 bases, J lost 7 bases, and 13 bases stayed unmatched. The CDR3 sequence is 16 residues long. Germline CDR1 is SGHDT and CDR2 is YYEEEE. The CDR3 protein is CASSEGVAGRTNEQFF. In DNA form, the CDR3 reads TGTGCCAGCAGCGAAGGAGTAGCGGGGAGAACAAATGAGCAGTTCTTC.

This clone has only a few counts. V gene TRBV28 combines with J gene TRBJ1-2; 9 nucleotides line up with TRBD1. In germline, CDR1 is MDHEN, CDR2 SYDVKM. This CDR3 has 12 residues. The trim removed 6 bases at V and 8 bases at J, leaving 4 bases unmatched. CDR3 region: CASRRQGGGYTF. CDR3 in DNA: TGTGCCAGCAGACGACAGGGGGGAGGCTACACCTTC.

As to this clone: An end of the junction does not agree with germline; a read error may underlie this. The CDR3, as DNA: TGTGCTAGCAGCCCCCTCGCCTCAGCCGGGGAGCTGTTTTTT. Protein product: CASSPLASAGELFF. The genes are TRBV7-7 and TRBJ2-2, with no clear D. Per the germline V gene, CDR1 is SSHAT and CDR2 is FNYEAQ (reference sequence). The CDR3 is made up of 14 amino acids. Full variable domain (outside the CDR3, taken from reference TRBV7-7 and TRBJ2-2): GAGVSQSPRYKVTKRGQDVTLRCDPISSHATLYWYQQALGQGPEFLTYFNYEAQPDKSGLPSDRFSAERPEGSISTLTIQRTEQRDSAMYRCASSPLASAGELFFGEGSRLTVL.

The V call is TRBV19, the J call TRBJ2-7, with TRBD1 matching 7 bases. J gave up 0 bases and V 3 bases, and 2 bases lay outside the gene matches. Germline assignment: CDR1 LNHDA and CDR2 SQIVND (reference sequence). The CDR3 contains 14 residues. CDR3 in DNA: TGTGCCAGTAGTATGGGGACAGTCTCCTACGAGCAGTACTTC. Amino acids: CASSMGTVSYEQYF.

The chain links TRBV6-5 to TRBJ2-7; maybe TRBD2 (5 bases). With 5 bases removed from V and 3 bases from J, the gap between germline ends came to 17 bases. The germline CDR1 and CDR2 sequences are MNHEY and SVGAGI. The CDR3 loop spans 15 amino acids. DNA for the CDR3: TGTGCCAGCAGTGGAGGAGTGCTTCAGGACTACGAGCAGTACTTC. This translates into CASSGGVLQDYEQYF.

The rearrangement uses TRBV7-2 and TRBJ2-7; 11 nucleotides line up with TRBD2. The junction had 12 bases not matched to a gene; V was cut back by 6 bases and J by 5 bases. Germline CDR1 reads SGHTA; CDR2 reads FQGNSA. This CDR3 is built from 16 residues. CDR3 region: CASSTATSGGNHEQYF. The CDR3 bases are TGTGCCAGCAGTACAGCTACTAGCGGGGGTAACCACGAGCAGTACTTC.

The chain has TRBV19 and TRBJ1-5, with TRBD1 identical over 9 bases. Germline values: CDR1 LNHDA, CDR2 SQIVND (reference sequence). V dropped 1 base and J dropped 6; count of bases not matched to a gene: 4. The CDR3 has 15 residues. CDR3 sequence (DNA): TGTGCCAGTAGTATAGTAGGGACAGGGATTCAGCCCCAGCATTTT. This encodes CASSIVGTGIQPQHF.

J is TRBJ1-1 and V is TRBV10-3; the D gene is possibly TRBD1 (5 bases). The CDR3 runs to 14 residues. Trimming cost V 2 bases and J 0 bases, with 7 bases left between them. Germline CDR1 and CDR2: ENHRY and SYGVKD. The CDR3 DNA sequence: TGTGCCATCAGTGAGGGGGCGATGAACACTGAAGCTTTCTTT. Its translation: CAISEGAMNTEAFF.

In DNA, the CDR3 is TGTGCCATCAGTGGGGGGACTCCCGGGTTCGAGCAGTACTTC. Protein product: CAISGGTPGFEQYF. The V and J genes are TRBV10-3 and TRBJ2-7; possible D gene TRBD2, 6 bases. CDR1 and CDR2 (germline): ENHRY, SYGVKD. This CDR3 contains 14 residues. Trimming shortened V by 4 bases and J by 6 bases, and 16 bases separated the two germline ends.

The V call is TRBV19, the J call TRBJ1-5; D remains unclear. V dropped 1 base and J dropped 0 bases, with 7 bases sitting between them. Germline CDR1 and CDR2: LNHDA and SQIVND (reference sequence). The CDR3 runs 15 residues. CDR3 protein: CASSIGPVSNQPQHF. For the CDR3, the DNA is TGTGCCAGTAGTATAGGTCCGGTTAGCAATCAGCCCCAGCATTTT.

V and J are TRBV9 and TRBJ2-1; 8 nucleotides line up with TRBD2. Germline trimming cut 2 bases from V and 9 bases from J; bases unmatched to any gene: 13. Per germline, CDR1 SGDLS and CDR2 YYNGEE. This CDR3 has 16 residues. CDR3 bases: TGTGCCAGCAGCGTCACCTTCGGGGGGGCATTAGGTGAGCAGTTCTTC. Protein sequence: CASSVTFGGALGEQFF.

Written as DNA, the CDR3 is TGCAGCGTTGCGAGGGCTAGCGGGGGGTACGAGCAGTACTTC. It translates to CSVARASGGYEQYF. V usage is TRBV29-1 and J usage is TRBJ2-5, with 11 positions matching TRBD2. The J call is in doubt because the DNA end fits TRBJ2-7 better. CDR1 and CDR2 from the germline V gene are SQVTM and ANQGSEA. The CDR3 has 14 amino acids.

The rearrangement uses TRBV7-9 and TRBJ1-2; TRBD1 matches 8 bases. This CDR3 is 15 amino acids long. V lost 0 bases, J lost 5 bases, and 5 bases stayed unmatched. Germline values: CDR1 SEHNR, CDR2 FQNEAQ (reference sequence). CDR3 nucleotides: TGTGCCAGCAGCTTAGCGGCTTGGACAGGGTATGGCTACACCTTC. Translated, it gives CASSLAAWTGYGYTF. The entire variable domain, with the rest obtained from reference TRBV7-9 and TRBJ1-2, is as follows: DTGVSQNPRHKITKRGQNVTFRCDPISEHNRLYWYRQTLGQGPEFLTYFQNEAQLEKSRLLSDRFSAERPKGSFSTLEIQRTEQGDSAMYLCASSLAAWTGYGYTFGSGTRLTVV.

The V gene is TRBV5-1, the J gene TRBJ1-5, with 11 nucleotides matching TRBD1. CDR3 length equals 14 residues. V gave up 3 bases and J gave up 9 bases; unmatched junction bases: 5. CDR1 is SGHRS, CDR2 YFSETQ, per germline. The CDR3 here is CASSSGQGDGPQHF. The CDR3 DNA follows: TGCGCCAGCAGCTCGGGACAGGGGGATGGGCCCCAGCATTTT.

The chain joins TRBV27 to TRBJ2-7; 12 nucleotides align to TRBD1. Per the germline V gene, CDR1 is MNHEY and CDR2 is SMNVEV (reference sequence). The CDR3 loop spans 14 amino acids. The V and J ends lost 4 bases and 6 bases, in that order; junction bases with no gene match: 4. This CDR3 reads CASSSGTGGGEQYF. Written as DNA, the CDR3 is TGTGCCAGCAGTTCGGGGACAGGGGGCGGCGAGCAGTACTTC.

This clone occurred a few times. The chain uses TRBV4-1 and TRBJ1-5, with D possibly being TRBD1 (5 bases). Trimming stripped 1 base from V and 2 bases from J, with 9 bases between. Germline assignment: CDR1 MGHRA and CDR2 YSYEKL. This CDR3 spans 15 amino acids. CDR3 DNA: TGCGCCAGCAGCCAAGTGCAGGGCCGCAATCAGCCCCAGCATTTT. Residues: CASSQVQGRNQPQHF.

This chain links TRBV7-6 with TRBJ1-2, with D unresolved. The CDR3 runs to 13 residues. The ends were cut back, 2 bases at V and 9 bases at J, with 13 bases in the middle. The germline CDR1 and CDR2 sequences are SGHVS and FNYEAQ. For the CDR3, the DNA is TGTGCCAGCAGCTTAAGTGAAGCGGATAGCTACACCTTC. Translated: CASSLSEADSYTF. The variable domain in full, with the rest retrieved from reference TRBV7-6 and TRBJ1-2, is GAGVSQSPRYKVTKRGQDVALRCDPISGHVSLYWYRQALGQGPEFLTYFNYEAQQDKSGLPNDRFSAERPEGSISTLTIQRTEQRDSAMYRCASSLSEADSYTFGSGTRLTVV.